This TCR beta chain comes out of a study of control samples from healthy donors and cancer patients (dated by TCRdb to the early 2020s). Worth noting for this clone: This receptor's antigen is unknown. No base quality information exists; no much larger clone differs at one position.

Library preparation used the immunoSEQ multiplex PCR assay. Not all clones reach the TCRdb copy of this immuneACCESS table, which keeps in-frame sequences only. Checked studies attribute under half of the gap to unresolved V genes and leave the rest unexplained. A total of roughly 50,000 clones appear in this sample, about 93% of them only once. The ten most abundant clones make up 3.5% to 4% of the sample. Spanning cysteine to phenylalanine, the CDR3 consists of 15 amino acids. Here the CDR3 DNA is all that survives: 45 bases in frame from base 1. V lost 1 base and J lost 5 bases, and the count of bases not matched to a germline gene is 5. The germline V gene supplies CDR1 SGHVS and CDR2 FQNEAQ.

The rearrangement joined TRBV7-8 to TRBJ1-5; TRBD1 aligns with 7 central bases. The clonotype was recovered from a man in his thirties or forties in good health. Sequencing input: blood. In nucleotide form, the sequence is TGTGCCAGCAGCTTAGTGGTGGGGACAGATCAGCCCCAGCATTTT. Its translation is CASSLVVGTDQPQHF.